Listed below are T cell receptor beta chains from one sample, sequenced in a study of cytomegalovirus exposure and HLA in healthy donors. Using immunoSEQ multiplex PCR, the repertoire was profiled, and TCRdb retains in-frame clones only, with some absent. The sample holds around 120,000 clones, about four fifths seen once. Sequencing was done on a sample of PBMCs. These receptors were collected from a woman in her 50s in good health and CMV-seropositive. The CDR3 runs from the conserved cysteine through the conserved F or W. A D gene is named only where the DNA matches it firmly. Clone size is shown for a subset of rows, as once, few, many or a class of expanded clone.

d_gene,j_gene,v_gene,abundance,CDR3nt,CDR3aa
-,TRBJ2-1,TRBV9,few,TGTGCCAGCAGCTCCCGACCGGAGAATGAGCAGTTCTTC,CASSSRPENEQFF
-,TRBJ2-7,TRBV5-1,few,TGCGCCAGCAGCTTAGGACAGTCAGAGATCTACGAGCAGTACTTC,CASSLGQSEIYEQYF
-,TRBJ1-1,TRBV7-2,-,TGTGCCAGCAGCCCGTACACTGAAGCTTTCTTT,CASSPYTEAFF
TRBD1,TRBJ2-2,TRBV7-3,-,TGTGCCAGCAGCTTTCGAGGGACAGGGGGGACCGGGGAGCTGTTTTTT,CASSFRGTGGTGELFF
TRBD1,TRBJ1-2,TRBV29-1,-,TGCAGCGCATTGACAGGGGGCCTAGGCTACACCTTC,CSALTGGLGYTF
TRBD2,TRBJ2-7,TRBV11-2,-,TGTGCCAGCACCTGGACTAGCGGGGGGTACGAGCAGTACTTC,CASTWTSGGYEQYF
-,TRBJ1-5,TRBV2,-,TGTGCCAGCAGCGCAGAGATCTACAGGGCGCCCCAGCATTTT,CASSAEIYRAPQHF
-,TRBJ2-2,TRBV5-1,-,TGCGCCACGGGACAGGGAAGGACTAGCGACACCGGGGAGCTGTTTTTT,CATGQGRTSDTGELFF
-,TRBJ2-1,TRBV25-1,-,TGTGCCAGCAGTGACTACTACAATGAGCAGTTCTTC,CASSDYYNEQFF
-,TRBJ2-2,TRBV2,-,TGTGCCAGCAGTGGAGCACAGGGTGTCACCGGGGAGCTGTTTTTT,CASSGAQGVTGELFF
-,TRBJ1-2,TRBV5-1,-,TGCGCCAGCAGCTTCGCGCCTAACTATGGCTACACCTTC,CASSFAPNYGYTF
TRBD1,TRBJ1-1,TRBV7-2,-,TGTGCCAGCAGCCGGGGACAGGGGGTCACTGAAGCTTTCTTT,CASSRGQGVTEAFF
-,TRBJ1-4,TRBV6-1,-,TGTGCCAGCAAGAGGACTCCTCCCTTAGAAAAACTGTTTTTT,CASKRTPPLEKLFF
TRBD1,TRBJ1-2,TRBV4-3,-,TGCGCCAGCAGCCAAGCTGACAGGGGGCTAGGGTATGGCTACACCTTC,CASSQADRGLGYGYTF
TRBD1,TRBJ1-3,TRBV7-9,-,TGTGCCAGCAGCTTCTGGACAGGGGGTAACTCTGGAAACACCATATATTTT,CASSFWTGGNSGNTIYF
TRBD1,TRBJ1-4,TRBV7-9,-,TGTGCCAGCAGCTTTCGGACAGGGGAAGAAAAACTGTTTTTT,CASSFRTGEEKLFF
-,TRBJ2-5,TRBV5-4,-,TGTGCCAGCAGCTCTCAGGGGTGGGGGGGAACCCTTCCCCAGTACTTC,CASSSQGWGGTLPQYF
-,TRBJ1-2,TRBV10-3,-,TGTGCCATCACCGCGACAGACAGTAACTATGGCTACACCTTC,CAITATDSNYGYTF
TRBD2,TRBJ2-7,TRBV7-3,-,TGTGCCAGCAGCTTAGAGGCGGGAGACTACGAGCAGTACTTC,CASSLEAGDYEQYF
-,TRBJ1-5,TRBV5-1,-,TGCGCCAGCAGCTTGGATGGGGGGTTAGGTCAGCCCCAGCATTTT,CASSLDGGLGQPQHF
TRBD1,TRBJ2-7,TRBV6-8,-,TGTGCCAGCAGTTGGACAGGGGGCAATGCCTACGAGCAGTACTTC,CASSWTGGNAYEQYF
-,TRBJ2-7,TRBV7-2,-,TGTGCCAGCAGCCCCGGACTCACAACCTACGAGCAGTACTTC,CASSPGLTTYEQYF
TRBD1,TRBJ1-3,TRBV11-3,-,TGTGCCAGCAGCTTAGCAACAGGGGGCCTCCACACCATATATTTT,CASSLATGGLHTIYF
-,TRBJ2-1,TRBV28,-,TGTGCCAGCAGTTTATCCGGCTACAATGAGCAGTTCTTC,CASSLSGYNEQFF
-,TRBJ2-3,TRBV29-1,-,TGCAGCGTTGTTCCAGCGGGTAGCACAGATACGCAGTATTTT,CSVVPAGSTDTQYF
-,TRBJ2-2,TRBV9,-,TGTGCCAGCAGCGCACAAGAAACCGGGGAGCTGTTTTTT,CASSAQETGELFF
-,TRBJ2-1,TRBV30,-,TGTGCCTGGAATGGCGGCGGTGGCAATGAGCAGTTCTTC,CAWNGGGGNEQFF
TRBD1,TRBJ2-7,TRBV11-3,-,TGTGCCAGCAGCTTTCCAGGACAGGTTGGGGAGCAGTACTTC,CASSFPGQVGEQYF
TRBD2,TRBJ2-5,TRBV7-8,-,TGTGCCAGCAGCCCCGGGACTAGCGTCCAGACCCAGTACTTC,CASSPGTSVQTQYF
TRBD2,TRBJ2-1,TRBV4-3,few,TGCGCCAGCAGCCCGCTGGTGGTAGCGGGGGGACCCAATGAGCAGTTCTTC,CASSPLVVAGGPNEQFF
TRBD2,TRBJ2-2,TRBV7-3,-,TGTGCCAGCTCCGGTTGGCGGGGGGGTCCAGGCGGGGAGCTGTTTTTT,CASSGWRGGPGGELFF
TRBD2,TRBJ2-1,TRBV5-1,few,TGCGCCAGCAGTCACCTCGCGCGACTAGCGGGCTTGTACAATGAGCAGTTCTTC,CASSHLARLAGLYNEQFF
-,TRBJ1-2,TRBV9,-,TGTGCCAGCAGCGTAGGGGGGCTGCCTATGGGGTATGGCTACACCTTC,CASSVGGLPMGYGYTF
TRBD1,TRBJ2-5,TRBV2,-,TGTGCCACCCGGACAGGGAGGGAGACCCAGTACTTC,CATRTGRETQYF
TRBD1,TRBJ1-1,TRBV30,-,TGTGCCTGGAGTCCCCGCTTGACAGGGCTAGCTTTCTTT,CAWSPRLTGLAFF
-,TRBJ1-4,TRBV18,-,TGTGCCAGCTCCGCCCGGGGATTACCTAATGAAAAACTGTTTTTT,CASSARGLPNEKLFF
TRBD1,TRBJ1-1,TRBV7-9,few,TGTGCCAGCAGTTCAGACAGGGCCACTGAAGCTTTCTTT,CASSSDRATEAFF
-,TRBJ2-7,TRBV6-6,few,TGTGCCAGCAGCCTCGGTCAGGGGACCTACGAGCAGTACTTC,CASSLGQGTYEQYF
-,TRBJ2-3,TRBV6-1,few,TGTGCCAGCAGTGTCAGACATCATAGCACAGATACGCAGTATTTT,CASSVRHHSTDTQYF
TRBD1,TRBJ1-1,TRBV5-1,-,TGCGCCAGCAGCTTGGGACAGGGATCAGGCCACGCTTTCTTT,CASSLGQGSGHAFF
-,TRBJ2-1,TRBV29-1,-,TGCAGCGTGAGCCTTAGCTCCTACAATGAGCAGTTCTTC,CSVSLSSYNEQFF
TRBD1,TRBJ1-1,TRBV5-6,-,TGTGCCAGCAGCCGTCGACAGGGGTGGAACACTGAAGCTTTCTTT,CASSRRQGWNTEAFF
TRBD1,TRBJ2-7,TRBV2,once,TGTGCCAGCAGGGACAGGGGAAACTACGAGCAGTACTTC,CASRDRGNYEQYF
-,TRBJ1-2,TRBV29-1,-,TGCAGCGTTGTTGCGGCAGGGGCCGACACTAACTATGGCTACACCTTC,CSVVAAGADTNYGYTF